The T cell receptor (beta chain) described here comes from a study of cytomegalovirus exposure and HLA in healthy donors. Overall study findings and caveats: Earlier analysis looked at TCR beta V segments, and most were productive about 90% or about 30% of the time.

Remarks on this clone: Its target is not known.

The primer mix had 60 Vbeta and 13 Jbeta primers. TCRdb keeps only in-frame clones here, not all; method: immunoSEQ multiplex PCR. The sample comprises some 90,000 clones, roughly 76% of which are singletons, and over 2% rests with the top ten. Germline lookup yields CDR1 SQVTM and CDR2 ANQGSEA. The ends were cut back, 6 bases at V and 5 bases at J, with 11 bases in the middle. The CDR3 contains 12 residues. The sample consisted of PBMCs. The V and J genes are TRBV29-1 and TRBJ2-1, with D possibly TRBD2 on 5 matching bases. This TCR derives from a man over 45 in good health and CMV-seronegative. CDR3 residues: CSVERVDNEQFF. The CDR3 DNA reads as TGCAGCGTAGAGAGGGTAGACAATGAGCAGTTCTTC.